These 11 T cell receptor beta chains were all obtained from the same sample, sequenced in a study of shared clonotypes between healthy human individuals. Using immunoSEQ multiplex PCR, the repertoire was profiled, and TCRdb retains in-frame clones only, with some absent. The sample lists over a million clones, 95% to 99% seen once, with about 0.42% in the top ten. The sample consisted of naive CD4+ T cells sorted from blood. The subset is: CD45RA+ positively selected. The receptors were sampled from a man aged 30 to 39 in good health.

In nucleotides, the CDR3 is TGTGCCAGCAGCCTTTCGGACTGGGGCAGCTCCTACGAGCAGTACTTC. The encoded protein is CASSLSDWGSSYEQYF. The chain couples TRBV11-2 to TRBJ2-7; possibly TRBD1 or TRBD2 for D (5 bases each). Trimming pared 5 bases from V and 0 bases from J, leaving 17 bases between. From germline, CDR1 is SGHAT and CDR2 FQNNGV. The CDR3 spans 16 residues.

The chain links TRBV4-1 to TRBJ2-6; D possibly corresponds to TRBD2 (5 bases). The V and J ends lost 1 base and 1 base respectively, with 11 bases between them. This CDR3 is 17 amino acids long. Germline CDR1 reads MGHRA; CDR2 reads YSYEKL. CDR3: CASSQVSGGSGANVLTF. Here the CDR3 DNA reads TGCGCCAGCAGCCAAGTGTCAGGAGGATCTGGGGCCAACGTCCTGACTTTC.

This clone was observed a single time. The chain is built from TRBV7-2 and TRBJ1-2, with TRBD1 matching over 7 bases. Germline V CDR1 and CDR2: SGHTA, FQGNSA. Trimming at V came to 4 bases and at J to 6 bases, leaving 5 bases not matched to a gene. This CDR3 comprises 13 residues. The CDR3 DNA is TGTGCCAGCAGCTCTGAACAGGGGCATGGCTACACCTTC. This codes for CASSSEQGHGYTF.

The chain couples TRBV9 to TRBJ2-7; 7 bases fit TRBD2. Germline assignment: CDR1 SGDLS and CDR2 YYNGEE. The CDR3 consists of 14 residues. With V trimmed by 3 bases and J by 4 bases, 7 bases remained unmatched. CDR3 residues: CASSEAGVGYEQYF. Here the CDR3 DNA reads TGTGCCAGCAGCGAGGCGGGAGTGGGTTACGAGCAGTACTTC.

The chain recombines TRBV5-6 with TRBJ1-4; D unresolved. Germline V lookup: CDR1 SGHDT, CDR2 YYEEEE. This CDR3 comprises 12 residues. Trimming took off 1 base at V and 8 bases at J, with 6 bases between the two ends. The CDR3 here is CASSLFGEKLFF. The CDR3 DNA reads as TGTGCCAGCAGCTTGTTCGGGGAAAAACTGTTTTTT.

V gene TRBV7-8 combines with J gene TRBJ1-5, with TRBD1 as a possible D gene (5 bases). V was clipped by 5 bases and J by 4 bases, with 12 bases between them. The CDR3 spans 14 residues. Germline V gives CDR1 SGHVS, CDR2 FQNEAQ. CDR3: CASSPQGPNQPQHF. The CDR3 DNA sequence: TGTGCCAGCAGCCCGCAGGGTCCAAATCAGCCCCAGCATTTT.

The J gene is TRBJ2-2, the V gene TRBV6-5; 12 bases map to TRBD2. The ends lost 5 bases at V and 7 bases at J; junction bases unmatched: 5. This CDR3 has 15 amino acids. Germline V gene sequence: CDR1 MNHEY, CDR2 SVGAGI. The CDR3 sequence: CASSRTSGIGGELFF. Here the CDR3 DNA reads TGTGCCAGCAGTCGGACTAGCGGGATTGGCGGGGAGCTGTTTTTT.

The chain recombines TRBV5-1 with TRBJ1-1; 9 bases are a match to TRBD1. The J segment lost 6 bases and the V segment lost 4 bases, leaving 4 bases of the junction unmatched. Germline V gene lookup returns CDR1 SGHRS and CDR2 YFSETQ. This CDR3 has 13 residues. The CDR3 spells CASSKQGASEAFF. For the CDR3, the DNA is TGCGCCAGCAGCAAACAGGGGGCGTCTGAAGCTTTCTTT.

This chain connects TRBV27 to TRBJ2-5; no clear D. Germline CDR1 and CDR2: MNHEY and SMNVEV (reference sequence). Trimming removed 2 bases at V and 1 base at J, with 5 bases between. CDR3 length: 13 amino acids. The CDR3 DNA reads as TGTGCCAGCAGTTTACAAACCCAAGAGACCCAGTACTTC. Translated, it gives CASSLQTQETQYF.

The CDR3 DNA reads as TGTGCCAGCACCCCCCCAGGCCGCACTAATGAAAAACTGTTTTTT. Translated: CASTPPGRTNEKLFF. This rearrangement joins TRBV28 to TRBJ1-4; D is undetermined. This CDR3 region has 15 residues. Germline CDR1 and CDR2: MDHEN and SYDVKM. V lost 7 bases and J lost 2, with 14 bases in between.

The chain is built from TRBV5-1 and TRBJ2-7, with D possibly TRBD1 on 6 matching bases. CDR1 is SGHRS, CDR2 YFSETQ, per germline. V was clipped by 2 bases and J by 2 bases, with 17 bases between them. This CDR3 contains 16 residues. The CDR3 DNA sequence: TGCGCCAGCAGCTTAACCACTTACAGGGTACCCTACGAGCAGTACTTC. Protein sequence: CASSLTTYRVPYEQYF.